The 27 T cell receptor beta chains reported below all come from one sample, sequenced in a study of OX40 agonist ivuxolimab in advanced cancers. Clones were sequenced by immunoSEQ multiplex PCR, and TCRdb holds only the in-frame ones, with some missing. Of 76,000 or so clones in the sample, approximately 85% were seen once. The sample here was CD4+ or CD8+ T cells sorted from blood, taken in a trial of the OX40 agonist ivuxolimab. The receptors come from an adult with an advanced solid tumor such as melanoma, head and neck, liver or kidney cancer.

The chain couples TRBV7-9 to TRBJ1-1; the match to TRBD1 covers 9 bases. V gave up 3 bases and J gave up 4 bases; unmatched junction bases: 3. Germline values: CDR1 SEHNR, CDR2 FQNEAQ (reference sequence). The CDR3 is made up of 14 amino acids. The DNA of the CDR3 is TGTGCCAGCAGCTTTTACAGGGGGCCCACTGAAGCTTTCTTT. The encoded protein is CASSFYRGPTEAFF.

This clone was observed a few times. The genes are TRBV5-1 and TRBJ2-7; 7 nucleotides line up with TRBD2. J gave up 0 bases and V 4 bases, and 7 bases lay outside the gene matches. The germline CDR1 and CDR2 sequences are SGHRS and YFSETQ. There are 15 residues in the CDR3. The CDR3 region has the DNA TGCGCCAGCAGCCCTAGCGGTGGAAACTCCTACGAGCAGTACTTC. Its protein is CASSPSGGNSYEQYF. Looking up the rest from reference TRBV5-1 and TRBJ2-7 gives the full variable domain: KAGVTQTPRYLIKTRGQQVTLSCSPISGHRSVSWYQQTPGQGLQFLFEYFSETQRNKGNFPGRFSGRQFSNSRSEMNVSTLELGDSALYLCASSPSGGNSYEQYFGPGTRLTVT.

The chain carries TRBV7-3 and TRBJ2-1, with 14 bases aligning to TRBD2. The germline CDR1 and CDR2 sequences are SGHTA and FQGTGA. CDR3 length equals 17 residues. V lost 2 bases, J lost 5 bases, and 5 bases stayed unmatched. The CDR3 sequence is CASSLVGLAGAHNEQFF. The CDR3 DNA follows: TGTGCCAGCAGCTTAGTGGGACTAGCGGGGGCCCACAATGAGCAGTTCTTC.

The chain recombines TRBV7-9 with TRBJ1-5; D is unresolved. Between the trimmed V and J ends, which lost 5 bases and 3 bases, there was a span of 11 bases. The CDR3 contains 14 residues. Per the germline V gene, CDR1 is SEHNR and CDR2 is FQNEAQ (reference sequence). The DNA of the CDR3 is TGTGCCAGCAGCCCCCCCCAGTACAATCAGCCCCAGCATTTT. It specifies CASSPPQYNQPQHF.

This clone showed up just a few times. The V and J genes are TRBV7-2 and TRBJ1-5; a weak D match, TRBD1 (5 bases). CDR3 size: 15 residues. Germline V gene lookup returns CDR1 SGHTA and CDR2 FQGNSA. V was clipped by 5 bases and J by 3 bases, with 14 bases between them. The CDR3 region has the DNA TGTGCCAGCAGCCGGGACGGCGGACCCAATCAGCCCCAGCATTTT. Its translation is CASSRDGGPNQPQHF.

The chain is built from TRBV10-2 and TRBJ2-1, with D possibly matching TRBD1 (6 bases). This CDR3 has 14 residues. Trimming pared 10 bases from V and 3 bases from J, leaving 16 bases between. Germline V lookup: CDR1 WSHSY, CDR2 SAAADI. The CDR3 spells CATQPRDIYNEQFF. The DNA for the CDR3 is TGCGCCACCCAACCCCGGGACATCTACAATGAGCAGTTCTTC.

The chain joins TRBV7-9 to TRBJ1-4; D is undetermined. The CDR3 totals 13 residues. CDR1 and CDR2 from the germline V gene are SEHNR and FQNEAQ (reference sequence). Trimming removed 1 base from V and 3 bases from J, with 3 bases in between. CDR3 residues: CASSLGANEKLFF. CDR3 sequence (DNA): TGTGCCAGCAGCTTAGGGGCTAATGAAAAACTGTTTTTT. Variable domain in full (rest from reference TRBV7-9 and TRBJ1-4): DTGVSQNPRHKITKRGQNVTFRCDPISEHNRLYWYRQTLGQGPEFLTYFQNEAQLEKSRLLSDRFSAERPKGSFSTLEIQRTEQGDSAMYLCASSLGANEKLFFGSGTQLSVL.

This chain uses TRBV2 with TRBJ2-1, with TRBD2 matching 14 bases. The V and J ends lost 9 bases and 8 bases, in that order; junction bases with no gene match: 6. CDR3 length equals 14 residues. CDR1 is SNHLY and CDR2 is FYNNEI in the germline V gene. The DNA for the CDR3 is TGTGCCAGTACCGGGACTAGCGGGGGCCATGAGCAGTTCTTC. Translated: CASTGTSGGHEQFF.

The J gene is TRBJ1-2, the V gene TRBV19; D possibly corresponds to TRBD1 (6 bases). V was cut by 6 bases and J by 2 bases, with 22 bases left in between. CDR1 is LNHDA, CDR2 SQIVND, per germline (reference sequence). The CDR3 is 17 amino acids. The CDR3 region has the DNA TGTGCCAGTAGGTTAGGACAGTACGTCTTGATGAACTATGGCTACACCTTC. It is translated as CASRLGQYVLMNYGYTF.

This rearrangement joins TRBV6-1 to TRBJ1-2, with TRBD1 matching 8 bases. Germline CDR1 reads MNHNS; CDR2 reads SASEGT. The CDR3 is 14 residues long. V lost 5 bases, J lost 7 bases, and 9 bases stayed unmatched. This CDR3 is CASSRQGTTGGYTF. In DNA, the CDR3 is TGTGCCAGCAGTAGACAGGGGACAACTGGTGGCTACACCTTC.

V is TRBV9 and J is TRBJ1-4; 7 bases match TRBD1. This CDR3 is 17 amino acids long. Per the germline V gene, CDR1 is SGDLS and CDR2 is YYNGEE. The V and J ends lost 0 bases and 7 bases, in that order; junction bases with no gene match: 12. The CDR3 DNA reads TGTGCCAGCAGCGTAGGTCCTTTCCAGACAGGGAGTGAAAAACTGTTTTTT. It specifies CASSVGPFQTGSEKLFF.

The chain carries TRBV4-3 and TRBJ2-2; TRBD2 matches 14 bases. CDR3 size: 17 residues. Germline V gives CDR1 LGHNA, CDR2 YSLEER. The trim removed 1 base at V and 7 bases at J, leaving 5 bases unmatched. As DNA, the CDR3 is TGCGCCAGCAGCCAAGGACTAGCGGGGGGGCCGGTCGGGGAGCTGTTTTTT. It specifies CASSQGLAGGPVGELFF.

The gene calls are TRBV18 and TRBJ2-5; no clear D gene. This CDR3 spans 14 amino acids. Trimming shortened V by 0 bases and J by 5 bases, and 10 bases separated the two germline ends. Germline V gene lookup returns CDR1 KGHSH and CDR2 LQKENI. CDR3 in DNA: TGTGCCAGCTCACCACCAGGCAGTCGGGAGACCCAGTACTTC. Protein product: CASSPPGSRETQYF.

The chain carries TRBV27 and TRBJ2-4, with TRBD1 as a possible D gene (5 bases). CDR1 and CDR2 (germline): MNHEY, SMNVEV (reference sequence). The V gene lost 6 bases and the J gene lost 2 bases, with 14 bases spanning the gap. There are 15 residues in the CDR3. CDR3 bases: TGTGCCAGCAGCCAATTTCAGGGCACCAAAAACATTCAGTACTTC. Protein: CASSQFQGTKNIQYF.

This clone has more than one count but fewer than ten. The J gene is TRBJ2-6, the V gene TRBV2; 12 bases fit TRBD1. The length of the CDR3 is 18 residues. Germline V lookup: CDR1 SNHLY, CDR2 FYNNEI. J lost 3 bases, V lost 7 bases, and 10 bases had no gene match. The CDR3 bases are TGTGCCAGCAAATTGCCGGGACAGGGGGCCAATGGGGCCAACGTCCTGACTTTC. The encoded protein is CASKLPGQGANGANVLTF.

The chain combines TRBV6-5 with TRBJ1-2, with D perhaps TRBD1 (6 bases). CDR3 length: 14 amino acids. V lost 2 bases, J lost 2 bases, and 9 bases lay in between. CDR1 and CDR2 (germline): MNHEY, SVGAGI. In DNA form, the CDR3 reads TGTGCCAGCAGTTACAGGCAGGGGAACTATGGCTACACCTTC. This gives the protein CASSYRQGNYGYTF.

The chain uses TRBV7-2 and TRBJ2-2; D perhaps matches TRBD2 (6 bases). Between the trimmed V and J ends, which lost 2 bases and 4 bases, there was a span of 14 bases. Germline-derived CDR1 and CDR2 are SGHTA and FQGNSA. The CDR3 has 16 residues. The CDR3 nucleotides read TGTGCCAGCAGCTTAATCCCCGGGGGTGGCACCGGGGAGCTGTTTTTT. It specifies CASSLIPGGGTGELFF.

This sequence joins TRBV7-2 and TRBJ2-7; 8 positions match TRBD2. The CDR3 sequence is 16 residues long. Germline-derived CDR1 and CDR2 are SGHTA and FQGNSA. The ends lost 4 bases at V and 2 bases at J; junction bases unmatched: 10. The CDR3 sequence: CASSSLQGRGAYEQYF. CDR3 sequence (DNA): TGTGCCAGCAGCTCGCTCCAGGGGCGGGGGGCCTACGAGCAGTACTTC.

This chain connects TRBV6-5 to TRBJ2-4, with D uncertain. Germline CDR1 MNHEY, CDR2 SVGAGI. With 2 bases removed from V and 0 bases from J, the gap between germline ends came to 11 bases. The CDR3 contains 16 residues. The DNA for the CDR3 is TGTGCCAGCAGTTACGGGCGGAACCTAGCCAAAAACATTCAGTACTTC. Its translation: CASSYGRNLAKNIQYF.

The chain is built from TRBV5-1 and TRBJ2-5; no reliable D call. The germline gives CDR1 SGHRS, CDR2 YFSETQ. V lost 2 bases to trimming and J lost 0 bases, with 2 bases between them. CDR3 length: 12 amino acids. The CDR3 loop reads CASSLYQETQYF. As DNA, the CDR3 is TGCGCCAGCAGCTTATACCAAGAGACCCAGTACTTC. Looking up the rest from reference TRBV5-1 and TRBJ2-5 gives the full variable domain: KAGVTQTPRYLIKTRGQQVTLSCSPISGHRSVSWYQQTPGQGLQFLFEYFSETQRNKGNFPGRFSGRQFSNSRSEMNVSTLELGDSALYLCASSLYQETQYFGPGTRLLVL.

This clone is a singleton in its sample. The chain has TRBV5-8 and TRBJ1-5, with TRBD1 matching 11 bases. This CDR3 region has 14 residues. CDR1 and CDR2 (germline): SGHTS, YDEGEE. V lost 4 bases, J lost 6 bases, and 3 bases stayed unmatched. The CDR3 nucleotides are TGTGCCAGCAGCCTGGGACAGGGGGGTCAGCCCCAGCATTTT. Translated, it gives CASSLGQGGQPQHF.

As regards this clone: The same CDR3 can be traced to other DNA sequences in this sample. The chain couples TRBV5-6 to TRBJ1-2; D is undetermined. The germline gives CDR1 SGHDT, CDR2 YYEEEE. The CDR3 runs 12 residues. V dropped 0 bases and J dropped 4 bases, with 4 bases sitting between them. The CDR3 spells CASSLGPYGYTF. The CDR3 DNA sequence: TGTGCCAGCAGCTTGGGACCCTATGGCTACACCTTC.

The rearrangement links TRBV4-2 to TRBJ2-3; TRBD1 is a possible D gene (6 bases). The CDR3 runs 17 residues. CDR1 is LGHNA, CDR2 YNFKEQ, per germline. V lost 0 bases, J lost 1 base, and 14 bases lay in between. CDR3 in amino acids: CASSQESQSGGTDTQYF. The DNA for the CDR3 is TGTGCCAGCAGCCAAGAATCCCAATCAGGGGGCACAGATACGCAGTATTTT.

The CDR3 is CASKLAENNEQFF. The DNA for the CDR3 is TGTGCCAGCAAACTAGCGGAAAACAATGAGCAGTTCTTC. This sequence joins TRBV7-9 and TRBJ2-1; TRBD2 matches 8 bases. This CDR3 has 13 amino acids. Germline CDR1 is SEHNR and CDR2 is FQNEAQ (reference sequence). Unmatched junction bases numbered 4, after V lost 7 bases and J lost 5 bases.

The rearrangement links TRBV9 to TRBJ2-4; the match to TRBD1 covers 10 bases. Germline values: CDR1 SGDLS, CDR2 YYNGEE. This CDR3 has 18 residues. Losses at the gene ends were 0 bases for V and 3 bases for J; bases not matched to a gene: 9. The CDR3 region is CASSVGGTGAIGKNIQYF. CDR3 sequence (DNA): TGTGCCAGCAGCGTAGGTGGGACAGGGGCAATCGGCAAAAACATTCAGTACTTC.

A few counts support this clone. The chain is built from TRBV4-3 and TRBJ1-2; D gene unclear. V was cut by 0 bases and J by 7 bases, with 18 bases left in between. The CDR3 spans 16 residues. Germline V gives CDR1 LGHNA, CDR2 YSLEER. The CDR3: CASSQDRNRAGIGYTF. CDR3 nucleotides: TGCGCCAGCAGCCAAGATCGTAACAGAGCCGGTATTGGCTACACCTTC.

In DNA form, the CDR3 reads TGTGCCAGCAGTTACTCGCAGGGGGCGAAGGGAAACACCATATATTTT. Translated: CASSYSQGAKGNTIYF. The chain joins TRBV6-5 to TRBJ1-3, with TRBD1 identical over 8 bases. Unmatched junction bases numbered 5, after V lost 0 bases and J lost 4 bases. CDR1 and CDR2 (germline): MNHEY, SVGAGI. The CDR3 is 16 residues long.